This T cell receptor beta chain appears in the sequencing data of a study of CD8+ T cells in alopecia areata (dated by TCRdb to 2016 to 2019). Background on the whole study: The treated patients, all with moderate-to-severe alopecia areata, were enrolled in an open-label pilot trial of oral tofacitinib given at 5 to 10 mg twice daily. Tofacitinib was given for 6 to 18 months, followed by 6 months of follow-up off drug to assess delayed response and recurrence. For the treated patients, the SALT score, which quantifies what percentage of scalp surface area is affected, served as the measure of disease severity. In both human patients and the C3H/HeJ mouse model, the study applied high-throughput TCRbeta sequencing to look at T cell clonal expansion in alopecia areata. In humans, TCRbeta sequencing was performed on scalp tissue and on sorted CD4+ and CD8+ peripheral blood T cells from healthy controls and from patients with patchy or totalis/universalis alopecia areata. Tofacitinib-treated patients had biopsies at baseline and at 4 and 24 weeks of treatment, with a later scalp biopsy in several patients. Scalp clonality was compared across normal scalp (n=4), patchy alopecia areata scalp (n=8), and alopecia totalis/universalis scalp (n=8). The RNA source kit depended on sample type: the PAXgene miRNA kit for fixed scalp, the miRNeasy kit for PBMCs, and the RNeasy kit for mouse skin. Amplification of TCRbeta CDR3 regions was done by immunoSEQ multiplex PCR using 35 Vbeta forward primers and 13 Jbeta reverse primers. Results and caveats for the whole study, not just this receptor: Tofacitinib significantly decreased scalp clonality and the number of expanded CD8+ clones among the top 100 scalp clones. Shared TCR sequences between patients were less evident than in mice, which may be partly attributable to HLA diversity in the patient population. Many expanded lesional clones persisted in scalp and blood during tofacitinib treatment, which may partly explain relapse after stopping treatment. Lesional scalp, especially in alopecia totalis/universalis, showed higher clonality and more expanded CD8+ clones than normal scalp, suggesting antigenic drive. Because the treated cohort was small and had only one nonresponder, larger studies are needed to examine links between baseline CD8+ expansion and response. Unlike mouse skin, which is dominated by gammadelta T cells, normal human skin has resident alphabeta T cells that are also sequenced, and this complicates analysis of the scalp TCR repertoire.

The treatment or condition label corresponds to: oral pan-JAK inhibitor, 5-10 mg twice daily. Lesional scalp punch biopsies and peripheral blood were obtained from alopecia areata patients. PBMCs were isolated by density centrifugation and stained for CD3, CD4 and CD8, after which CD4+ and CD8+ T cells were sorted on a FACSAria. Remarks on this clone: This receptor's antigen is unknown. No much larger clone is present one base from it, and per-base qualities are unavailable.

The library was produced with the immunoSEQ multiplex PCR assay. For TCR sequencing, RNA was extracted from every sample and reverse transcribed into cDNA to serve as template. First-strand cDNA was synthesized using SuperScript III with a 2:1 mix of oligo-dT and random hexamers. A synthetic immune receptor repertoire was used to gauge amplification bias, and whatever bias remained was removed computationally. In the authors' own workflow: Raw reads were preprocessed to remove errors, and CDR3 was defined according to IMGT conventions as the region from the conserved cysteine to phenylalanine. To get clonality, Shannon entropy was normalized by log2 of the number of productive unique TCRs and the result was subtracted from 1. Whether each scalp clone was CD4 or CD8 was inferred by checking scalp TCRbeta sequences against the CD4 and CD8 repertoires from sorted blood. TCRdb carries this immuneACCESS record with in-frame sequences only. Its versions omit some clonotypes, under half of them owing to an unresolved V gene in the studies checked, with the rest unexplained. The DNA gave D and trimming, while V, J and clone size come from that table. Here the sample has 150,000 to 200,000 clones; around 58% occur a single time. In total, the top ten clones hold about a sixth of the sample.

The TCR comes from a human donor with alopecia areata. Here the sequenced sample was CD4+ T cells sorted from blood, taken between weeks 55 and 70, from a patient treated with tofacitinib.

The base sequence is TGTGCCAGCAAGGCGGAGAACACTGAAGCTTTCTTT. It is translated as CASKAENTEAFF. The chain joins TRBV2 to TRBJ1-1, with the identity of the D gene unclear. From cysteine to phenylalanine, the CDR3 is 12 amino acids long. This entry keeps only the CDR3 DNA: 36 bases, framed from base 1. The germline V gene provides CDR1 SNHLY and CDR2 FYNNEI. V loses 7 bases of germline sequence and J loses 1 base, and the interval between the two ends is 7 bases.